These 8 T cell receptor beta chains originate from one sample sequenced in a study of response to subunit inactivated influenza vaccine. TCRdb re-called the RT-PCR reads with MiXCR, one entry per CDR3 protein. The table shows over 400,000 distinct CDR3 sequences, with 10% to 15% occurring only once. The sample in question was PBMCs from blood, obtained roughly 48 days after vaccination. Receptors originate from a man aged 45 to 65 who received an inactivated influenza vaccine.

Ten or more counts support this clonotype. In nucleotides, the CDR3 is TGCAGTGCTCACGACAGGGGGTGGAACAATGAGCAGTTCTTC. Translating gives CSAHDRGWNNEQFF. The chain recombines TRBV20-1 with TRBJ2-1; 9 positions match TRBD1. Losses at the gene ends were 5 bases for V and 5 bases for J; bases not matched to a gene: 7. This CDR3 has 14 residues. Per germline, CDR1 DFQATT and CDR2 SNEGSKA (reference sequence).

The chain is built from TRBV7-3 and TRBJ2-7; D is perhaps TRBD1 or TRBD2 (5 bases each). V dropped 0 bases and J dropped 2 bases, with 14 bases sitting between them. This CDR3 region has 16 residues. The V gene's germline CDR1 is SGHTA and CDR2 FQGTGA. CDR3 nucleotides: TGTGCCAGCAGCTTAACAGGGGTAGCGAGGCCCTACGAGCAGTACTTC. This translates into CASSLTGVARPYEQYF.

The V call is TRBV12-3 or TRBV12-4, the J call TRBJ2-7; 11 bases fit TRBD2. J gave up 4 bases and V 4 bases, and 6 bases lay outside the gene matches. The CDR3 covers 15 residues. CDR3 DNA: TGTGCCAGCAGTTACCAGACTAGCGGGATTTACGAGCAGTACTTC. Protein sequence: CASSYQTSGIYEQYF.

This clonotype was found a few times. This chain links TRBV20-1 with TRBJ1-6; perhaps TRBD1 as D (5 bases). Germline V gives CDR1 DFQATT, CDR2 SNEGSKA (reference sequence). This CDR3 spans 13 amino acids. Trimming stripped 0 bases from V and 8 bases from J, with 8 bases between. CDR3 sequence reads: CSARDRVDSPLHF. CDR3 DNA: TGCAGTGCTAGAGACAGGGTAGATTCACCCCTCCACTTT.

About this clonotype: Since a much larger clone is just one base distant, this may be a read error. The chain is built from TRBV10-3 and TRBJ2-1, with D maybe TRBD2 (5 bases). Deletions cut 10 bases from V and 7 bases from J, with 17 bases between. Germline V lookup: CDR1 ENHRY, CDR2 SYGVKD. The CDR3 sequence is 13 residues long. CDR3: CATLKVLGNEQFF. Written as DNA, the CDR3 is TGTGCCACTTTAAAGGTACTAGGTAATGAGCAGTTCTTC.

The gene calls are TRBV27 and TRBJ2-5; 8 bases align to TRBD2. The V gene end was trimmed by 6 bases and the J gene end by 4 bases; junction bases not matched to a gene: 4. Per the germline V gene, CDR1 is MNHEY and CDR2 is SMNVEV (reference sequence). The CDR3 sequence is 13 residues long. Here the CDR3 reads CASSAGGAETQYF. The CDR3 region has the DNA TGTGCCAGCAGCGCGGGAGGAGCAGAGACCCAGTACTTC.

The genes are TRBV3-1 and TRBJ1-2, with D unresolved. The CDR3 covers 16 residues. Trimming pared 11 bases from V and 5 bases from J, leaving 27 bases between. The germline V gene encodes CDR1 LGHDT and CDR2 YNNKEL (reference sequence). The CDR3, as DNA: TGTGCCTCCACCCAAGGTCTCCCTACAGCTTCTTATGGCTACACCTTC. This translates into CASTQGLPTASYGYTF.

This clonotype was recorded a few times. This chain links TRBV4-3 with TRBJ2-2; possibly TRBD2 for D (5 bases). There are 16 residues in the CDR3. With 0 bases removed from V and 0 bases from J, the gap between germline ends came to 8 bases. CDR1 and CDR2 from the germline V gene are LGHNA and YSLEER. CDR3 protein: CASSQEGASNTGELFF. The CDR3 DNA is TGCGCCAGCAGCCAAGAGGGAGCTTCGAACACCGGGGAGCTGTTTTTT.